This T cell receptor beta chain came from a study of shared T cell receptors in the human thymus. Sequencing used immunoSEQ multiplex PCR; TCRdb keeps in-frame clones, though not all of them. Of more than 300,000 clones in the sample, 95% are singletons; the top ten hold approximately 0.02%. Germline V gene sequence: CDR1 SGHTA, CDR2 FQGNSA. The CDR3 loop spans 16 amino acids. Unmatched junction bases numbered 6, after V lost 1 base and J lost 3 bases. The chain carries TRBV7-2 and TRBJ1-2, with TRBD1 identical over 9 bases. The receptor comes from a human donor. Input material: thymocytes. The CDR3 region has the DNA TGTGCCAGCAGCTTAGTGGAGGGACAGGGATACTATGGCTACACCTTC. It translates to CASSLVEGQGYYGYTF.